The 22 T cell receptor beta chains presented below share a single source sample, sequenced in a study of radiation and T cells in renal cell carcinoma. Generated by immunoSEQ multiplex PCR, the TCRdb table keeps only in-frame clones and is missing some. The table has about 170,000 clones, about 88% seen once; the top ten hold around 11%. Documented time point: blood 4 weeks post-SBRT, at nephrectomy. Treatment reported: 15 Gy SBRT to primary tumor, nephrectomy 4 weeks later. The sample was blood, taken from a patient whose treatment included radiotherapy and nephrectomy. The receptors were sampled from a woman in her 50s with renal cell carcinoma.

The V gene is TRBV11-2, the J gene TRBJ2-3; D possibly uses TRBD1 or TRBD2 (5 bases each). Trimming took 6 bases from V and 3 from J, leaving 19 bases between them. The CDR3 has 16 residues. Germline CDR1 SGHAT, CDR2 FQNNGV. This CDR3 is CASRKREGDWTDTQYF. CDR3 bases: TGTGCCAGCAGGAAGAGGGAAGGGGATTGGACAGATACGCAGTATTTT.

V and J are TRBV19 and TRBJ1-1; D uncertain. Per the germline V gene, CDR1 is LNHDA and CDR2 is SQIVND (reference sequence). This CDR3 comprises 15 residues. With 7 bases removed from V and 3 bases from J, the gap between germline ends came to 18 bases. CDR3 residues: CASTRPSGRYTEAFF. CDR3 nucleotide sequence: TGTGCCAGTACCCGTCCTAGTGGGCGCTACACTGAAGCTTTCTTT. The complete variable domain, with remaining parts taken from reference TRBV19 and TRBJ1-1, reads DGGITQSPKYLFRKEGQNVTLSCEQNLNHDAMYWYRQDPGQGLRLIYYSQIVNDFQKGDIAEGYSVSREKKESFPLTVTSAQKNPTAFYLCASTRPSGRYTEAFFGQGTRLTVV.

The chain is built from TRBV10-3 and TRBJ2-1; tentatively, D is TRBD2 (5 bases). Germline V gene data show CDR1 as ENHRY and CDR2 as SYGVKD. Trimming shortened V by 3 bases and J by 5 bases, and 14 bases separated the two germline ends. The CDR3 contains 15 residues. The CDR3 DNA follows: TGTGCCATCAGTGACGGGGAACCCAACAACAATGAGCAGTTCTTC. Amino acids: CAISDGEPNNNEQFF.

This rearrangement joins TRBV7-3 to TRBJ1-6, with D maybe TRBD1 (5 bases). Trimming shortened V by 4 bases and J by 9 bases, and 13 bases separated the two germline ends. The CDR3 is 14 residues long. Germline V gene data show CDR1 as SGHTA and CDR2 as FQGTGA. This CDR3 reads CASSSGGNGSPLHF. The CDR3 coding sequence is TGTGCCAGCAGCTCGGGGGGTAATGGTTCACCCCTCCACTTT.

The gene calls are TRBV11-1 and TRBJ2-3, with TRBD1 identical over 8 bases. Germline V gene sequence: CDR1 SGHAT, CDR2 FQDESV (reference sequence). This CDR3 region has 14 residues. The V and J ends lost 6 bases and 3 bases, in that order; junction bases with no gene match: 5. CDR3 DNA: TGTGCCAGCAGTGGACAGGGAGGTACAGATACGCAGTATTTT. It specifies CASSGQGGTDTQYF.

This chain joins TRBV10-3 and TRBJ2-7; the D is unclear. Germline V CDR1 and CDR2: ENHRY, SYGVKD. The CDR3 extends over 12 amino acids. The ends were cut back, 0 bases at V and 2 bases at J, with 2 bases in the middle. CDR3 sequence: CAISESAYEQYF. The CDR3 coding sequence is TGTGCCATCAGTGAGTCAGCCTACGAGCAGTACTTC.

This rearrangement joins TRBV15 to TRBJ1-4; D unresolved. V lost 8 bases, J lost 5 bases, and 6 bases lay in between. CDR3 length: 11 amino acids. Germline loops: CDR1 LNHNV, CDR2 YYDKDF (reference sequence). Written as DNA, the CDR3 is TGTGCCACCCGGAGGAATGAAAAACTGTTTTTT. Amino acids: CATRRNEKLFF. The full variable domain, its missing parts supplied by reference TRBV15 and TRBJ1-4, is DAMVIQNPRYQVTQFGKPVTLSCSQTLNHNVMYWYQQKSSQAPKLLFHYYDKDFNNEADTPDNFQSRRPNTSFCFLDIRSPGLGDTAMYLCATRRNEKLFFGSGTQLSVL.

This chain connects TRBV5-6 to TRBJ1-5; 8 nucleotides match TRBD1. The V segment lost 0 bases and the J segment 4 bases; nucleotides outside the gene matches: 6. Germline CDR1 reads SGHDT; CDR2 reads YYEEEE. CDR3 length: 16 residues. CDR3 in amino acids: CASSLGGTGDNQPQHF. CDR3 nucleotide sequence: TGTGCCAGCAGCTTGGGGGGGACAGGTGATAATCAGCCCCAGCATTTT.

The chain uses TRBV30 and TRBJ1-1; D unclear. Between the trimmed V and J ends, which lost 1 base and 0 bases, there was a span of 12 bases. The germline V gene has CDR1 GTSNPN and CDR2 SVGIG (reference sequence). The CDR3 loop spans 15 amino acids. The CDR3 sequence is CAWSESAGMNTEAFF. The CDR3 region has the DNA TGTGCCTGGAGTGAATCGGCAGGCATGAACACTGAAGCTTTCTTT.

The DNA for the CDR3 is TGTGCCAGCAGCTTGGTAAGGGAAGCTTTCTTT. Translation: CASSLVREAFF. The chain joins TRBV7-2 to TRBJ1-1; D gene unclear. With 3 bases removed from V and 8 bases from J, the gap between germline ends came to 7 bases. The CDR3 covers 11 residues. Looked up from germline, CDR1 is SGHTA and CDR2 is FQGNSA.

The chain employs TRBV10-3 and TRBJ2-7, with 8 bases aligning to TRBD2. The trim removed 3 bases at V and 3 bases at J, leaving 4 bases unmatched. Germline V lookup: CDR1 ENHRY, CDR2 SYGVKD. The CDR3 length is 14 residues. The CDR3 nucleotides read TGTGCCATCAGTGACGCAGCGGGGGTCTACGAGCAGTACTTC. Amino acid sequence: CAISDAAGVYEQYF.

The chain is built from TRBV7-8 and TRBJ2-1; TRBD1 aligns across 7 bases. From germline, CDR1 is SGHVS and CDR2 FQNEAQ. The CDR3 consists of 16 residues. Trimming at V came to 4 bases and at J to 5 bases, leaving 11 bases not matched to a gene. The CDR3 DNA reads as TGTGCCAGCAGCTCACCGGGACAGAGGAATCACAATGAGCAGTTCTTC. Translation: CASSSPGQRNHNEQFF.

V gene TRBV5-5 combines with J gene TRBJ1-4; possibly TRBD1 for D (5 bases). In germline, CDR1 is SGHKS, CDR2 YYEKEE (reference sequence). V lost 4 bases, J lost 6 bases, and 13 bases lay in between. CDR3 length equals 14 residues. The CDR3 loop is CASSLTGTDEKLFF. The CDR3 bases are TGTGCCAGCAGCCTAACGGGGACTGATGAAAAACTGTTTTTT.

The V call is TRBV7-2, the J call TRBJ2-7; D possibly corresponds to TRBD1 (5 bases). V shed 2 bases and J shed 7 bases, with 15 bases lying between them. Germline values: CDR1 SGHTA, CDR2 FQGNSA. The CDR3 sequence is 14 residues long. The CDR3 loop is CASSLSQGLGEQYF. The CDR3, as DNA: TGTGCCAGCAGCTTAAGTCAGGGTCTCGGGGAGCAGTACTTC.

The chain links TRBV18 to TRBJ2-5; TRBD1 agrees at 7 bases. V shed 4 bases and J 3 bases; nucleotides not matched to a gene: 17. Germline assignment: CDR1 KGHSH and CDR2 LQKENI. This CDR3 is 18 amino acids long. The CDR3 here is CASSQGFPGDRIKETQYF. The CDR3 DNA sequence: TGTGCCAGCTCACAAGGATTCCCCGGGGACAGAATTAAAGAGACCCAGTACTTC. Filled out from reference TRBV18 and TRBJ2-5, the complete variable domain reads NAGVMQNPRHLVRRRGQEARLRCSPMKGHSHVYWYRQLPEEGLKFMVYLQKENIIDESGMPKERFSAEFPKEGPSILRIQQVVRGDSAAYFCASSQGFPGDRIKETQYFGPGTRLLVL.

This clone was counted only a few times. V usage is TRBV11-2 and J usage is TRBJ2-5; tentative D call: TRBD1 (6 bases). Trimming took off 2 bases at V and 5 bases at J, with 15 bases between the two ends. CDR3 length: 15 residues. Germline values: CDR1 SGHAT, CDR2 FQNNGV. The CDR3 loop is CASSLWGQGLETQYF. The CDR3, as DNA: TGTGCCAGCAGCTTATGGGGCCAGGGGTTGGAGACCCAGTACTTC.

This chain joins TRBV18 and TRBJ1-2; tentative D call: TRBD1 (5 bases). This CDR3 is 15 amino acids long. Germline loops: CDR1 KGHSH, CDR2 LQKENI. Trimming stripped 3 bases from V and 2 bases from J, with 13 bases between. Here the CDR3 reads CASSPTDTVNYGYTF. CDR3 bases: TGTGCCAGCTCACCTACGGACACAGTCAACTATGGCTACACCTTC. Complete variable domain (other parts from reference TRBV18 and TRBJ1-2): NAGVMQNPRHLVRRRGQEARLRCSPMKGHSHVYWYRQLPEEGLKFMVYLQKENIIDESGMPKERFSAEFPKEGPSILRIQQVVRGDSAAYFCASSPTDTVNYGYTFGSGTRLTVV.

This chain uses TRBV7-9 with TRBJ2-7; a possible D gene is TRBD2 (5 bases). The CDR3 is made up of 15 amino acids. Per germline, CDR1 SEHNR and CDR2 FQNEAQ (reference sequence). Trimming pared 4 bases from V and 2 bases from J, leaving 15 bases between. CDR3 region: CASSSEGGLAYEQYF. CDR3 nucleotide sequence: TGTGCCAGCAGCTCCGAGGGTGGTTTGGCCTACGAGCAGTACTTC.

CDR3 amino acids: CASTFGRVYNEQFF. CDR3 coding DNA: TGTGCCAGCACCTTCGGGAGGGTCTACAATGAGCAGTTCTTC. V usage is TRBV13 and J usage is TRBJ2-1, with TRBD2 matching 8 bases. J was trimmed by 3 bases and V by 7 bases; bases with no gene match: 5. This CDR3 comprises 14 residues. The V gene's germline CDR1 is PRHDT and CDR2 FYEKMQ (reference sequence).

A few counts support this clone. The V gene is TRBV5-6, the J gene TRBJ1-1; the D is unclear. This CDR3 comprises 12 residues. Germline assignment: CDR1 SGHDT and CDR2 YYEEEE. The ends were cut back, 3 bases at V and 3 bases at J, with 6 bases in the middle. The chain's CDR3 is CASSSGYTEAFF. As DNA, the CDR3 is TGTGCCAGCAGCTCGGGGTACACTGAAGCTTTCTTT. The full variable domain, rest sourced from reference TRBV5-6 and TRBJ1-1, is DAGVTQSPTHLIKTRGQQVTLRCSPKSGHDTVSWYQQALGQGPQFIFQYYEEEERQRGNFPDRFSGHQFPNYSSELNVNALLLGDSALYLCASSSGYTEAFFGQGTRLTVV.

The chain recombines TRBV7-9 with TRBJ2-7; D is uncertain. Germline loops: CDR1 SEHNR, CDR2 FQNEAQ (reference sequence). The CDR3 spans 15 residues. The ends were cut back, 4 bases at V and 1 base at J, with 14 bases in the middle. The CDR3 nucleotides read TGTGCCAGCAGCTCAAGGACCACGGCATCCTACGAGCAGTACTTC. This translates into CASSSRTTASYEQYF. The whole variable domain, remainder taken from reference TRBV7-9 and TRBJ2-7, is DTGVSQNPRHKITKRGQNVTFRCDPISEHNRLYWYRQTLGQGPEFLTYFQNEAQLEKSRLLSDRFSAERPKGSFSTLEIQRTEQGDSAMYLCASSSRTTASYEQYFGPGTRLTVT.

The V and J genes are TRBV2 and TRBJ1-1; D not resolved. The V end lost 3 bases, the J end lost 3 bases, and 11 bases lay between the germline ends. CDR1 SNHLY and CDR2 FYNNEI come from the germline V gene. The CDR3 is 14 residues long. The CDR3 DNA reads TGTGCCAGCAGTGAGGTCCCCCGGGACACTGAAGCTTTCTTT. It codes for CASSEVPRDTEAFF.